Below are 10 T cell receptor beta chains sequenced from a single sample in a study of cytomegalovirus exposure and HLA in healthy donors. PCR was performed using 60 Vbeta and 13 Jbeta primers. The data were produced by immunoSEQ multiplex PCR, yet TCRdb's version contains in-frame clones alone and is incomplete. The sample records 95,000 to 150,000 clones, 74% being singletons. Sequenced: PBMCs. Every receptor here comes from a man aged 35 to 55 in good health and CMV-seropositive.

J is TRBJ2-5 and V is TRBV4-3; D might be TRBD1 (5 bases). CDR1 is LGHNA and CDR2 is YSLEER in the germline V gene. Trimming took off 0 bases at V and 5 bases at J, with 13 bases between the two ends. This CDR3 region has 15 residues. This chain's CDR3 is CASSQDTGSWETQYF. CDR3 in DNA: TGCGCCAGCAGCCAAGACACAGGATCTTGGGAGACCCAGTACTTC.

The genes are TRBV6-5 and TRBJ2-7; 7 bases fit TRBD1. CDR1 and CDR2 from the germline V gene are MNHEY and SVGAGI. The CDR3 has 13 residues. The V gene end was trimmed by 4 bases and the J gene end by 12 bases; junction bases not matched to a gene: 12. CDR3 loop: CASSSWTGTVSYF. The CDR3 DNA reads TGTGCCAGCAGTTCGTGGACCGGGACAGTCTCGTACTTC.

The genes are TRBV7-9 and TRBJ1-4, with D tentatively TRBD1 (6 bases). CDR1 is SEHNR, CDR2 FQNEAQ, per germline (reference sequence). The CDR3 consists of 15 residues. Trimming left V 5 bases short and J 5 bases short, with 15 bases between. The CDR3 here is CASSPTGLNNEKLFF. The CDR3 nucleotides read TGTGCCAGCAGCCCCACAGGGCTTAACAATGAAAAACTGTTTTTT.

The gene calls are TRBV5-6 and TRBJ2-3; D perhaps matches TRBD1 (6 bases). The germline V gene encodes CDR1 SGHDT and CDR2 YYEEEE. This CDR3 comprises 14 residues. Trimming pared 6 bases from V and 3 bases from J, leaving 14 bases between. CDR3 in amino acids: CASTYRDITDTQYF. In nucleotides, the CDR3 is TGTGCCAGCACCTACCGGGACATAACAGATACGCAGTATTTT.

V gene TRBV19 combines with J gene TRBJ1-4; 8 bases match TRBD1. The ends lost 4 bases at V and 2 bases at J; junction bases unmatched: 0. CDR1 is LNHDA, CDR2 SQIVND, per germline (reference sequence). The CDR3 loop spans 14 amino acids. This CDR3 reads CASSRTGTNEKLFF. In nucleotides, the CDR3 is TGTGCCAGTAGTAGGACAGGGACTAATGAAAAACTGTTTTTT.

The chain links TRBV9 to TRBJ2-1; D not certain. CDR1 and CDR2 (germline): SGDLS, YYNGEE. Trimming left V 4 bases short and J 0 bases short, with 11 bases between. The CDR3 extends over 15 amino acids. This CDR3 is CASSPHTSSYNEQFF. The CDR3 DNA is TGTGCCAGCAGCCCCCACACAAGCTCCTACAATGAGCAGTTCTTC. Full variable domain (rest looked up from reference TRBV9 and TRBJ2-1): DSGVTQTPKHLITATGQRVTLRCSPRSGDLSVYWYQQSLDQGLQFLIQYYNGEERAKGNILERFSAQQFPDLHSELNLSSLELGDSALYFCASSPHTSSYNEQFFGPGTRLTVL.

In its sample, this clone was seen once. The CDR3 loop reads CASSTGGGQPQHF. The CDR3 DNA follows: TGTGCCAGCAGTACAGGGGGTGGTCAGCCCCAGCATTTT. The chain uses TRBV6-1 and TRBJ1-5; TRBD1 matches at 8 bases. CDR3 length equals 13 residues. The junction had 3 bases not matched to a gene; V was cut back by 5 bases and J by 6 bases. Germline CDR1 reads MNHNS; CDR2 reads SASEGT.

The chain uses TRBV7-2 and TRBJ2-1, with 10 bases identical to TRBD2. CDR1 SGHTA and CDR2 FQGNSA come from the germline V gene. There are 15 residues in the CDR3. V shed 5 bases and J 3 bases; nucleotides not matched to a gene: 4. The CDR3 spells CASSPGTSVYNEQFF. The CDR3 DNA reads TGTGCCAGCAGCCCCGGGACTAGCGTCTACAATGAGCAGTTCTTC.

This clone appeared once. The J gene is TRBJ1-1, the V gene TRBV2; 7 bases map to TRBD1. This CDR3 is built from 15 residues. After removal of 5 bases from V and 4 bases from J, the junction contained 10 bases not matched to a gene. Germline loops: CDR1 SNHLY, CDR2 FYNNEI. CDR3 sequence reads: CASSTLFDRVTEAFF. The DNA of the CDR3 is TGTGCCAGCAGTACCCTCTTCGACAGGGTCACTGAAGCTTTCTTT.

The chain combines TRBV5-4 with TRBJ2-7, with TRBD1 matching 9 bases. The trim removed 3 bases at V and 1 base at J, leaving 2 bases unmatched. This CDR3 has 14 residues. Germline V lookup: CDR1 SGHNT, CDR2 YYREEE (reference sequence). This CDR3 reads CASSSGTGSYEQYF. CDR3 sequence (DNA): TGTGCCAGCAGCTCCGGGACAGGGTCCTACGAGCAGTACTTC.